A single sample is the source of the 21 T cell receptor beta chains below, sequenced in a study of cytomegalovirus exposure and HLA in healthy donors. The table came from immunoSEQ multiplex PCR; TCRdb's copy has only in-frame clones and leaves some out. The table shows tens of thousands of clones, with 88% occurring only once. Sequenced: PBMCs. The receptor source for this set is a woman in her twenties or thirties in good health and CMV-seronegative.

This clone was seen a single time. J is TRBJ1-2 and V is TRBV6-5; D is unresolved. This CDR3 has 14 amino acids. Germline assignment: CDR1 MNHEY and CDR2 SVGAGI. Trimming took 0 bases from V and 2 from J, leaving 7 bases between them. The CDR3 DNA reads TGTGCCAGCAGTTACTCTTCAGGAAACTATGGCTACACCTTC. Translating gives CASSYSSGNYGYTF.

The V gene is TRBV9, the J gene TRBJ2-7; TRBD1 aligns across 10 bases. This CDR3 comprises 15 residues. Per the germline V gene, CDR1 is SGDLS and CDR2 is YYNGEE. The V gene end was trimmed by 5 bases and the J gene end by 6 bases; junction bases not matched to a gene: 11. CDR3 residues: CASSPRGTGESEQYF. The CDR3 DNA reads as TGTGCCAGCAGTCCGAGGGGGACAGGGGAAAGCGAGCAGTACTTC.

Only a few counts were recorded for this clone. The chain recombines TRBV6-1 with TRBJ2-1, with TRBD2 identical over 11 bases. J gave up 12 bases and V 1 base, and 5 bases lay outside the gene matches. Germline CDR1 is MNHNS and CDR2 is SASEGT. The CDR3 extends over 14 amino acids. The CDR3 here is CASSEGLAGGGQFF. The CDR3 nucleotides are TGTGCCAGCAGTGAAGGGCTAGCGGGAGGAGGGCAGTTCTTC.

V and J are TRBV28 and TRBJ1-2; D is uncertain. V was pared by 1 base and J by 8 bases, with 11 bases between. CDR3 length: 13 amino acids. Germline loops: CDR1 MDHEN, CDR2 SYDVKM. CDR3 in amino acids: CASSLYYVGGYTF. DNA for the CDR3: TGTGCCAGCAGTTTATACTATGTTGGGGGCTACACCTTC.

The chain combines TRBV27 with TRBJ2-1, with unresolved D. The V end lost 2 bases, the J end lost 6 bases, and 5 bases lay between the germline ends. The CDR3 consists of 12 residues. From germline, CDR1 is MNHEY and CDR2 SMNVEV (reference sequence). This chain's CDR3 is CASSLTGNEQFF. The CDR3 bases are TGTGCCAGCAGTTTAACCGGCAATGAGCAGTTCTTC.

This rearrangement joins TRBV27 to TRBJ1-3, with D uncertain. The germline V and J ends were trimmed by 5 bases and 7 bases, with 18 bases remaining between them. The CDR3 extends over 15 amino acids. Germline V lookup: CDR1 MNHEY, CDR2 SMNVEV (reference sequence). The CDR3 bases are TGTGCCAGCAGTCCCTCCGCCCCCGCGGGTAACACCATATATTTT. It is translated as CASSPSAPAGNTIYF.

The chain carries TRBV6-6 and TRBJ2-1; possibly TRBD1 for D (6 bases). V lost 10 bases, J lost 4 bases, and 17 bases lay in between. In germline, CDR1 is MNHNY, CDR2 SVGAGI (reference sequence). The CDR3 runs 14 residues. Here the CDR3 DNA reads TGTGCCACTCGGGACAAGAATTCATACAATGAGCAGTTCTTC. This codes for CATRDKNSYNEQFF.

J is TRBJ2-1 and V is TRBV6-5, with 9 bases identical to TRBD2. The germline CDR1 and CDR2 sequences are MNHEY and SVGAGI. V was clipped by 5 bases and J by 6 bases; unmatched bases: 8. The CDR3 totals 15 residues. In DNA form, the CDR3 reads TGTGCCAGCAGTACTACTAGCGGGTACGGCAATGAGCAGTTCTTC. It codes for CASSTTSGYGNEQFF.

This rearrangement joins TRBV29-1 to TRBJ2-1; 7 nucleotides align to TRBD2. The germline gives CDR1 SQVTM, CDR2 ANQGSEA. This CDR3 contains 12 residues. V was pared by 4 bases and J by 4 bases, with 1 base of the junction left unmatched. Here the CDR3 DNA reads TGCAGCGTTGGTAGCGGGTACAATGAGCAGTTCTTC. Translated, it gives CSVGSGYNEQFF.

The rearrangement joins TRBV2 to TRBJ2-4; TRBD2 agrees at 9 bases. The V gene end was trimmed by 7 bases and the J gene end by 3 bases; junction bases not matched to a gene: 10. The CDR3 spans 16 residues. Germline CDR1 reads SNHLY; CDR2 reads FYNNEI. The CDR3 spells CASTATLAGHKNIQYF. The CDR3 DNA reads as TGTGCCAGCACCGCTACCCTAGCGGGACACAAAAACATTCAGTACTTC.

The J gene is TRBJ1-1, the V gene TRBV28; D ambiguous. The germline CDR1 and CDR2 sequences are MDHEN and SYDVKM. V was trimmed by 3 bases and J by 2 bases, leaving 13 bases between them. The CDR3 length is 15 residues. CDR3 residues: CASSFERHPNTEAFF. The CDR3 nucleotides read TGTGCCAGCAGTTTTGAGCGCCATCCAAACACTGAAGCTTTCTTT.

This rearrangement joins TRBV7-2 to TRBJ2-1, with 10 bases fitting TRBD2. V shed 4 bases, J shed 3 bases, and the junction held 6 bases outside the gene matches. The germline V gene has CDR1 SGHTA and CDR2 FQGNSA. The CDR3 is 16 amino acids. The CDR3 DNA reads TGTGCCAGCAGCTCGGTAGCGGGAGGTTTCTACAATGAGCAGTTCTTC. Its translation is CASSSVAGGFYNEQFF.

This chain uses TRBV28 with TRBJ1-2, with D uncertain. The CDR3 consists of 14 residues. The V gene's germline CDR1 is MDHEN and CDR2 SYDVKM. Deletions cut 7 bases from V and 2 bases from J, with 14 bases between. The CDR3 DNA reads as TGTGCCAGCACTCCCCACACAATGAACTATGGCTACACCTTC. This codes for CASTPHTMNYGYTF.

The rearrangement links TRBV6-5 to TRBJ2-2, with 11 bases lining up with TRBD2. The CDR3 loop spans 16 amino acids. The J segment lost 7 bases and the V segment lost 2 bases, leaving 6 bases of the junction unmatched. Per the germline V gene, CDR1 is MNHEY and CDR2 is SVGAGI. The CDR3 here is CASSYVGTSGHGELFF. DNA of the CDR3: TGTGCCAGCAGTTACGTGGGGACTAGCGGTCACGGGGAGCTGTTTTTT.

V is TRBV2 and J is TRBJ2-7; TRBD1 might be the D (5 bases). Germline values: CDR1 SNHLY, CDR2 FYNNEI. CDR3 length: 10 amino acids. The germline V and J ends were trimmed by 8 bases and 9 bases, with 11 bases remaining between them. The CDR3 here is CASAGQLQYF. The CDR3 bases are TGTGCCAGCGCCGGACAATTGCAGTACTTC. The full variable domain, in which reference TRBV2 and TRBJ2-7 provide the parts outside the CDR3, is EPEVTQTPSHQVTQMGQEVILRCVPISNHLYFYWYRQILGQKVEFLVSFYNNEISEKSEIFDDQFSVERPDGSNFTLKIRSTKLEDSAMYFCASAGQLQYFGPGTRLTVT.

The chain combines TRBV27 with TRBJ2-5; D is unclear. Germline V gene sequence: CDR1 MNHEY, CDR2 SMNVEV (reference sequence). The CDR3 length is 11 residues. Trimming cost V 10 bases and J 4 bases, with 10 bases left between them. The CDR3 spells CATRRGETQYF. In DNA form, the CDR3 reads TGTGCCACCCGACGAGGAGAGACCCAGTACTTC.

The J gene is TRBJ2-7, the V gene TRBV7-2, with 11 positions matching TRBD2. The germline CDR1 and CDR2 sequences are SGHTA and FQGNSA. The ends lost 5 bases at V and 6 bases at J; junction bases unmatched: 9. The CDR3 length is 15 residues. The CDR3 protein is CASSQFSGRGGEQYF. The CDR3 DNA is TGTGCCAGCAGCCAGTTTAGCGGGAGGGGGGGCGAGCAGTACTTC. The complete variable domain, with remaining parts taken from reference TRBV7-2 and TRBJ2-7, reads GAGVSQSPSNKVTEKGKDVELRCDPISGHTALYWYRQSLGQGLEFLIYFQGNSAPDKSGLPSDRFSAERTGGSVSTLTIQRTQQEDSAVYLCASSQFSGRGGEQYFGPGTRLTVT.

This chain joins TRBV5-4 and TRBJ1-2, with D tentatively TRBD1 (5 bases). The germline CDR1 and CDR2 sequences are SGHNT and YYREEE (reference sequence). The CDR3 is 12 amino acids. V lost 0 bases, J lost 7 bases, and 7 bases lay in between. The CDR3 DNA reads as TGTGCCAGCAGCTTGGCAGGGTTTGGCTACACCTTC. Amino acid sequence: CASSLAGFGYTF.

The rearrangement joins TRBV28 to TRBJ1-2, with 9 bases matching TRBD1. V was clipped by 6 bases and J by 2 bases; unmatched bases: 4. From germline, CDR1 is MDHEN and CDR2 SYDVKM. This CDR3 comprises 14 residues. The CDR3 reads CASRPGQGNYGYTF. CDR3 nucleotide sequence: TGTGCCAGCAGGCCGGGACAGGGAAACTATGGCTACACCTTC.

This sequence joins TRBV11-2 and TRBJ2-7; a weak D match, TRBD1 (5 bases). The CDR3 is made up of 13 amino acids. The V and J ends lost 5 bases and 4 bases respectively, with 12 bases between them. Per germline, CDR1 SGHAT and CDR2 FQNNGV. The CDR3 here is CASSVREWYEQYF. The CDR3 DNA is TGTGCCAGCAGCGTCAGGGAATGGTACGAGCAGTACTTC. The whole variable domain, filled in from reference TRBV11-2 and TRBJ2-7, reads EAGVAQSPRYKIIEKRQSVAFWCNPISGHATLYWYQQILGQGPKLLIQFQNNGVVDDSQLPKDRFSAERLKGVDSTLKIQPAKLEDSAVYLCASSVREWYEQYFGPGTRLTVT.

The chain employs TRBV5-1 and TRBJ2-5, with D tentatively TRBD2 (6 bases). Per germline, CDR1 SGHRS and CDR2 YFSETQ. The V gene lost 7 bases and the J gene lost 1 base, with 17 bases spanning the gap. CDR3 size: 15 residues. The CDR3 DNA is TGCGCCAGCCAAACACAGGAGGGACCCCAAGAGACCCAGTACTTC. Its translation: CASQTQEGPQETQYF.